This entry lists 2 T cell receptor beta chains sequenced from one sample in a study of T cell changes during pregnancy in multiple sclerosis. TCRdb keeps only in-frame clones here, not all; method: immunoSEQ multiplex PCR. The table has 58,000 or so clones, about nine tenths seen once. The specimen comprised peripheral blood, sampled in the first trimester of pregnancy. Every receptor here comes from a female donor in good health, enrolled as a control in a pregnancy study.

This chain connects TRBV30 to TRBJ2-7; D unresolved. Germline CDR1 GTSNPN, CDR2 SVGIG (reference sequence). This CDR3 is 14 amino acids long. V dropped 0 bases and J dropped 2 bases, with 11 bases sitting between them. This chain's CDR3 is CAWSVRWSAYEQYF. The CDR3 nucleotides read TGTGCCTGGAGTGTACGCTGGAGTGCCTACGAGCAGTACTTC.

The rearrangement joins TRBV7-3 to TRBJ2-5; 8 bases align to TRBD2. Germline V gene lookup returns CDR1 SGHTA and CDR2 FQGTGA. The CDR3 has 14 residues. V lost 5 bases and J lost 5; bases outside the gene matches: 7. In DNA form, the CDR3 reads TGTGCCAGCAGCCGTCGGGGGGGCGGGGAGACCCAGTACTTC. Encoded protein: CASSRRGGGETQYF. The full variable domain, completed using reference TRBV7-3 and TRBJ2-5, is GAGVSQTPSNKVTEKGKYVELRCDPISGHTALYWYRQSLGQGPEFLIYFQGTGAADDSGLPNDRFFAVRPEGSVSTLKIQRTERGDSAVYLCASSRRGGGETQYFGPGTRLLVL.